Below are 10 T cell receptor beta chains sequenced from a single sample in a study of naive CD8 T cells in extremely preterm neonates. Libraries were prepared by immunoSEQ multiplex PCR; TCRdb keeps only in-frame clonotypes and omits some of them. The data contain 5,500 to 9,000 clones, 95% to 98% of them singletons. The sequenced material came from naive CD8+ T cells from blood. These receptors all come from a human donor in good health.

V is TRBV9 and J is TRBJ2-1, with 9 positions matching TRBD2. The ends lost 0 bases at V and 7 bases at J; junction bases unmatched: 5. The CDR3 sequence is 15 residues long. Looked up from germline, CDR1 is SGDLS and CDR2 is YYNGEE. The CDR3 DNA sequence: TGTGCCAGCAGCGTAGGCGGGGGGGCGGGGAATGAGCAGTTCTTC. Protein: CASSVGGGAGNEQFF.

The V gene is TRBV4-1, the J gene TRBJ1-1; 8 positions match TRBD1. The J segment lost 6 bases and the V segment lost 4 bases, leaving 7 bases of the junction unmatched. Germline V CDR1 and CDR2: MGHRA, YSYEKL. CDR3 length: 14 residues. The CDR3 coding sequence is TGCGCCAGCAGCCTTACAGGGGGAAAATCTGAAGCTTTCTTT. Translation gives CASSLTGGKSEAFF.

The chain recombines TRBV10-3 with TRBJ1-2, with TRBD1 identical over 7 bases. CDR1 ENHRY and CDR2 SYGVKD come from the germline V gene. This CDR3 is built from 13 residues. The V gene end was trimmed by 7 bases and the J gene end by 4 bases; junction bases not matched to a gene: 6. This chain's CDR3 is CAINTRDSYGYTF. As DNA, the CDR3 is TGTGCCATCAATACCCGGGACAGCTATGGCTACACCTTC.

The chain joins TRBV6-5 to TRBJ2-1; perhaps TRBD2 as D (5 bases). Germline loops: CDR1 MNHEY, CDR2 SVGAGI. The CDR3 is made up of 14 amino acids. V gave up 5 bases and J gave up 7 bases, with 15 bases separating them. The CDR3 protein is CASSAGLATNEQFF. The CDR3 nucleotides read TGTGCCAGCAGTGCAGGACTGGCCACGAATGAGCAGTTCTTC.

The chain employs TRBV6-5 and TRBJ1-2, with a tentative D call TRBD1 (5 bases). There are 14 residues in the CDR3. Trimming removed 0 bases from V and 1 base from J, with 6 bases in between. Germline CDR1 is MNHEY and CDR2 is SVGAGI. The DNA for the CDR3 is TGTGCCAGCAGTTACTCGCAGGGTAACTATGGCTACACCTTC. It translates to CASSYSQGNYGYTF.

The V and J genes are TRBV11-2 and TRBJ1-1, with D possibly being TRBD1 (6 bases). V gave up 5 bases and J gave up 0 bases, with 19 bases separating them. CDR1 is SGHAT, CDR2 FQNNGV, per germline. The CDR3 is 17 amino acids. CDR3 sequence (DNA): TGTGCCAGCAGCGAAGGTGGTAAGGGGGTTCTGAACACTGAAGCTTTCTTT. It codes for CASSEGGKGVLNTEAFF.

The chain couples TRBV19 to TRBJ1-2; 8 nucleotides line up with TRBD1. The germline V gene encodes CDR1 LNHDA and CDR2 SQIVND (reference sequence). The CDR3 length is 11 residues. The V segment lost 8 bases and the J segment 8 bases; nucleotides outside the gene matches: 4. The chain's CDR3 is CASRTGLGYTF. The CDR3 region has the DNA TGTGCCAGTCGGACAGGGTTGGGCTACACCTTC.

The rearrangement links TRBV28 to TRBJ1-1; D call uncertain. The CDR3 runs to 16 residues. Germline V gene data show CDR1 as MDHEN and CDR2 as SYDVKM. V lost 4 bases, J lost 11 bases, and 26 bases lay in between. The CDR3 nucleotides are TGTGCCAGCAGTTCTCCGACCGGACTTCCGCCAAGAGCTGCTTTCTTT. This codes for CASSSPTGLPPRAAFF.

The V gene is TRBV5-6, the J gene TRBJ1-1; D not resolved. This CDR3 has 10 amino acids. Trimming took off 2 bases at V and 8 bases at J, with 4 bases between the two ends. Per germline, CDR1 SGHDT and CDR2 YYEEEE. CDR3 residues: CASSLTEAFF. The CDR3 region has the DNA TGTGCCAGCAGCTTAACAGAAGCTTTCTTT.

The CDR3 nucleotides are TGTGCCAGCAGTTTATGGGCTGTTAGCAATCAGCCCCAGCATTTT. This codes for CASSLWAVSNQPQHF. The chain has TRBV28 and TRBJ1-5; D gene unclear. Trimming stripped 0 bases from V and 0 bases from J, with 6 bases between. The germline CDR1 and CDR2 sequences are MDHEN and SYDVKM. The CDR3 loop spans 15 amino acids.